The clone carrying this T cell receptor (beta chain) showed up many times. This sample was included in a study of early T cells in non-severe SARS-CoV-2 infection. The V gene lost 3 bases and the J gene lost 0 bases, with 8 bases spanning the gap. The CDR3 spans 14 residues. The germline gives CDR1 MNHEY, CDR2 SVGAGI. TCRdb fed the 5' RACE reads into MiXCR, producing one record per CDR3 protein. In the table there are some 30,000 distinct CDR3 sequences, 2.5% to 3.5% of which are singletons. The source material was whole blood. The clonotype originates from an adult who was a healthcare worker with PCR-confirmed SARS-CoV-2 infection or an uninfected control (not recorded which). This chain connects TRBV6-5 to TRBJ1-1, with TRBD1 as a possible D gene (6 bases). The CDR3 sequence is CASSYDRLNTEAFF. DNA of the CDR3: TGTGCCAGCAGTTATGACAGGCTGAACACTGAAGCTTTCTTT.